A few counts support the clone carrying this TCR beta chain. Its antigen is currently unknown. The source of the sample is a study of identical twins. Trimming removed 4 bases from V and 5 bases from J; junction bases left unmatched: 3. There are 14 residues in the CDR3. Germline loops: CDR1 SGHRS, CDR2 YFSETQ. Broader study findings: Cord blood beta clonotypes present at high abundance carried fewer insertions; no such pattern appeared in memory repertoires. Within monozygotic twins, out-of-frame TCR alpha sharing was underestimated by the models.

TCRdb analysed the 5' RACE reads with MiXCR anew, one entry per CDR3 protein. The sample holds some 500,000 distinct CDR3 sequences; 11% to 15% are singletons and the top ten take around 0.57%. This sample was also put to use in a study of yellow fever vaccine responses in identical twins.

The clonotype originates from a woman between 18 and 29 years old in good health. The source material was CD4+ T cells sorted from blood. The chain uses TRBV5-1 and TRBJ2-1, with 10 positions matching TRBD2. CDR3 DNA: TGCGCCAGCAGCGAAACTAGCGGGGACAATGAGCAGTTCTTC. Amino acid sequence: CASSETSGDNEQFF.